This is a list of T cell receptor beta chains from one sample in a study of T cells after yellow fever vaccination. TCRdb reprocessed the 5' RACE reads with MiXCR, giving one entry per CDR3 protein. This table has about 120,000 distinct CDR3 sequences, about 6.8% appearing once. Material: CD4+ T cells sorted from PBMCs, obtained around 45 days after the first yellow fever vaccination. The receptor source for this set is a man younger than 30 who received the YFV17D yellow fever vaccine. The CDR3 runs from the conserved cysteine through the conserved F or W. D genes are given only for firm matches. Only some rows state a clone size, as once, few, many or a class for expanded clones.

v_call: TRBV3-2; d_call: -; clone_size: many; j_call: TRBJ1-1; cdr3_aa: CASSRNEQDRGGEAFF; cdr3_nt: TGTGCCAGCAGCCGAAACGAACAAGACAGGGGTGGTGAAGCTTTCTTT
v_call: TRBV6-1; d_call: TRBD1; clone_size: many; j_call: TRBJ1-5; cdr3_aa: CASSGGQGYNQPQHF; cdr3_nt: TGTGCCAGCAGTGGGGGACAGGGGTACAATCAGCCCCAGCATTTT
v_call: TRBV20-1; d_call: -; clone_size: many; j_call: TRBJ1-4; cdr3_aa: CSAPTGYNEKLFF; cdr3_nt: TGCAGTGCCCCGACAGGATACAATGAAAAACTGTTTTTT
v_call: TRBV20-1; d_call: TRBD2; clone_size: few; j_call: TRBJ2-5; cdr3_aa: CSARDHGGGNQETQYF; cdr3_nt: TGCAGTGCTAGAGATCACGGGGGGGGTAACCAAGAGACCCAGTACTTC
v_call: TRBV29-1; d_call: -; clone_size: many; j_call: TRBJ1-3; cdr3_aa: CSVAFAGGPGNTIYF; cdr3_nt: TGCAGCGTTGCCTTTGCTGGGGGACCCGGAAACACCATATATTTT
v_call: TRBV11-2; d_call: TRBD1; clone_size: many; j_call: TRBJ2-1; cdr3_aa: CASSLGGTGGYNEQFF; cdr3_nt: TGTGCCAGCAGCTTAGGGGGGACAGGGGGCTACAATGAGCAGTTCTTC
v_call: TRBV2; d_call: -; clone_size: many; j_call: TRBJ1-2; cdr3_aa: CASRGTVYGYTF; cdr3_nt: TGTGCCAGCAGGGGGACGGTCTATGGCTACACCTTC
v_call: TRBV20-1; d_call: -; clone_size: many; j_call: TRBJ2-5; cdr3_aa: CSAQKLRGVETQYF; cdr3_nt: TGCAGTGCCCAGAAACTAAGGGGCGTAGAGACCCAGTACTTC
v_call: TRBV7-7; d_call: -; clone_size: many; j_call: TRBJ2-1; cdr3_aa: CASSLDSNNEQFF; cdr3_nt: TGTGCTAGCAGTTTAGACTCCAACAATGAGCAGTTCTTC
v_call: TRBV15; d_call: -; clone_size: many; j_call: TRBJ2-5; cdr3_aa: CATSPPPGRQETQYF; cdr3_nt: TGTGCCACCAGCCCACCCCCTGGACGCCAAGAGACCCAGTACTTC
v_call: TRBV20-1; d_call: -; clone_size: -; j_call: TRBJ2-2; cdr3_aa: CSARRGADGELFF; cdr3_nt: TGCAGTGCTAGGAGAGGGGCGGACGGGGAGCTGTTTTTT
v_call: TRBV18; d_call: TRBD2; clone_size: many; j_call: TRBJ2-7; cdr3_aa: CASSRSGGYEQYF; cdr3_nt: TGTGCCAGCTCACGCAGCGGGGGCTACGAGCAGTACTTC
v_call: TRBV20-1; d_call: TRBD1; clone_size: -; j_call: TRBJ1-2; cdr3_aa: CSAPTLAGGANRNYGYTF; cdr3_nt: TGCAGTGCTCCGACTCTTGCAGGGGGGGCCAATCGGAACTATGGCTACACCTTC
v_call: TRBV7-6; d_call: -; clone_size: -; j_call: TRBJ1-3; cdr3_aa: CASSRGRVSGNTIYF; cdr3_nt: TGTGCCAGCAGCAGGGGAAGGGTCTCTGGAAACACCATATATTTT
v_call: TRBV5-6; d_call: -; clone_size: many; j_call: TRBJ1-1; cdr3_aa: CASSLRVNTEAFF; cdr3_nt: TGTGCCAGCAGCTTGAGAGTGAACACTGAAGCTTTCTTT
v_call: TRBV4-2; d_call: TRBD1; clone_size: many; j_call: TRBJ1-3; cdr3_aa: CASSLTGMDGNTIYF; cdr3_nt: TGTGCCAGCAGCCTGACAGGGATGGATGGAAACACCATATATTTT
v_call: TRBV20-1; d_call: -; clone_size: -; j_call: TRBJ2-3; cdr3_aa: CSARRAGRWTDTQYF; cdr3_nt: TGCAGTGCTAGGCGTGCGGGGCGTTGGACAGATACGCAGTATTTT
v_call: TRBV3-1; d_call: -; clone_size: many; j_call: TRBJ1-1; cdr3_aa: CASSQFSRTEAFF; cdr3_nt: TGTGCCAGCAGCCAATTTAGCAGAACTGAAGCTTTCTTT
v_call: TRBV29-1; d_call: -; clone_size: many; j_call: TRBJ2-1; cdr3_aa: CSVLTPGRNSYNEQFF; cdr3_nt: TGCAGCGTTCTGACCCCGGGACGCAACTCCTACAATGAGCAGTTCTTC
v_call: TRBV7-8; d_call: TRBD1; clone_size: few; j_call: TRBJ2-6; cdr3_aa: CASSLGPKDRGSGANVLTF; cdr3_nt: TGTGCCAGCAGCTTAGGTCCTAAAGACAGGGGGTCCGGGGCCAACGTCCTGACTTTC
v_call: TRBV28; d_call: -; clone_size: many; j_call: TRBJ1-1; cdr3_aa: CASSLGGQGNTEAFF; cdr3_nt: TGTGCCAGCAGTTTAGGGGGGCAGGGGAACACTGAAGCTTTCTTT
v_call: TRBV6-2/TRBV6-3; d_call: -; clone_size: few; j_call: TRBJ2-5; cdr3_aa: CASSYDPRLLLLRQYF; cdr3_nt: TGTGCCAGCAGTTACGACCCACGGTTACTACTGCTGCGACAGTACTTC
v_call: TRBV7-9; d_call: -; clone_size: many; j_call: TRBJ1-4; cdr3_aa: CASSLKGREREKLFF; cdr3_nt: TGTGCCAGCAGCTTAAAGGGCCGGGAGAGGGAAAAACTGTTTTTT
v_call: TRBV19; d_call: TRBD1; clone_size: many; j_call: TRBJ2-2; cdr3_aa: CASSSVGQGQKELFF; cdr3_nt: TGTGCCAGTAGTAGCGTCGGACAGGGGCAGAAGGAGCTGTTTTTT
v_call: TRBV12-3/TRBV12-4; d_call: -; clone_size: many; j_call: TRBJ1-3; cdr3_aa: CASSIFSSGNTIYF; cdr3_nt: TGTGCCAGCAGTATATTCAGCTCTGGAAACACCATATATTTT
v_call: TRBV12-3/TRBV12-4; d_call: -; clone_size: many; j_call: TRBJ1-3; cdr3_aa: CASSLLLNTIYF; cdr3_nt: TGTGCCAGCAGTTTGTTGTTGAACACCATATATTTT
v_call: TRBV6-6; d_call: -; clone_size: many; j_call: TRBJ2-3; cdr3_aa: CASSTRDTQYF; cdr3_nt: TGTGCCAGCAGCACCCGAGATACGCAGTATTTT
v_call: TRBV5-1; d_call: -; clone_size: many; j_call: TRBJ2-5; cdr3_aa: CASSLGVQETQYF; cdr3_nt: TGTGCCAGCAGCTTGGGGGTTCAAGAGACCCAGTACTTC
v_call: TRBV7-3; d_call: -; clone_size: many; j_call: TRBJ2-1; cdr3_aa: CASSKAGASYNEQFF; cdr3_nt: TGTGCCAGCAGTAAGGCGGGGGCCTCCTACAATGAGCAGTTCTTC
v_call: TRBV7-9; d_call: -; clone_size: many; j_call: TRBJ1-5; cdr3_aa: CASSRQGYSNQPQHF; cdr3_nt: TGTGCCAGCAGCCGTCAGGGTTATAGCAATCAGCCCCAGCATTTT
v_call: TRBV6-1; d_call: -; clone_size: many; j_call: TRBJ1-2; cdr3_aa: CASSEGAGPGYGYTF; cdr3_nt: TGTGCCAGCAGTGAAGGGGCGGGCCCCGGCTATGGCTACACCTTC
v_call: TRBV5-1; d_call: -; clone_size: few; j_call: TRBJ2-5; cdr3_aa: CASSLVPLTETQYF; cdr3_nt: TGCGCCAGCAGCTTGGTTCCGCTAACGGAGACCCAGTACTTC
v_call: TRBV29-1; d_call: -; clone_size: many; j_call: TRBJ2-1; cdr3_aa: CSVSAFYNEQFF; cdr3_nt: TGCAGCGTGTCGGCCTTCTACAATGAGCAGTTCTTC
v_call: TRBV12-3/TRBV12-4; d_call: -; clone_size: many; j_call: TRBJ2-1; cdr3_aa: CASTPRGDEQFF; cdr3_nt: TGTGCCAGCACCCCAAGGGGCGATGAGCAGTTCTTC
v_call: TRBV7-9; d_call: -; clone_size: many; j_call: TRBJ1-2; cdr3_aa: CATPPRPGTYGYTF; cdr3_nt: TGTGCCACCCCACCCCGTCCAGGGACTTATGGCTACACCTTC
v_call: TRBV10-3; d_call: TRBD2; clone_size: many; j_call: TRBJ2-3; cdr3_aa: CAIEGSGGLTDTQYF; cdr3_nt: TGTGCCATCGAAGGTAGCGGGGGTCTCACAGATACGCAGTATTTT
v_call: TRBV10-3; d_call: -; clone_size: few; j_call: TRBJ1-1; cdr3_aa: CAILGDTEAFF; cdr3_nt: TGTGCCATCCTCGGGGACACTGAAGCTTTCTTT
v_call: TRBV7-9; d_call: TRBD2; clone_size: many; j_call: TRBJ2-3; cdr3_aa: CASSSTSGGADTQYF; cdr3_nt: TGTGCCAGCAGCTCTACTAGCGGGGGGGCAGATACGCAGTATTTT
v_call: TRBV3-1; d_call: -; clone_size: many; j_call: TRBJ2-3; cdr3_aa: CASSQGTQGWDTQYF; cdr3_nt: TGTGCCAGCAGCCAGGGAACACAGGGATGGGATACGCAGTATTTT
v_call: TRBV15; d_call: -; clone_size: many; j_call: TRBJ1-6; cdr3_aa: CATSRPAGGSYNSPLHF; cdr3_nt: TGTGCCACCAGCAGACCCGCGGGGGGAAGCTATAATTCACCCCTCCACTTT
v_call: TRBV5-1; d_call: TRBD1; clone_size: many; j_call: TRBJ1-2; cdr3_aa: CASSDRGDGYTF; cdr3_nt: TGCGCCAGCAGCGACAGGGGTGATGGCTACACCTTC
v_call: TRBV7-2; d_call: TRBD2; clone_size: many; j_call: TRBJ2-3; cdr3_aa: CASSRSGGPDTQYF; cdr3_nt: TGTGCCAGCAGCCGGTCGGGGGGGCCAGATACGCAGTATTTT
v_call: TRBV9; d_call: -; clone_size: -; j_call: TRBJ2-1; cdr3_aa: CASSPRTDRDYNEQFF; cdr3_nt: TGTGCCAGCAGCCCAAGGACCGACAGAGACTACAATGAGCAGTTCTTC
v_call: TRBV10-3; d_call: -; clone_size: few; j_call: TRBJ2-1; cdr3_aa: CAISEAPLTGYNEQFF; cdr3_nt: TGTGCCATCAGTGAGGCCCCCTTGACAGGCTACAATGAGCAGTTCTTC
v_call: TRBV20-1; d_call: -; clone_size: many; j_call: TRBJ2-2; cdr3_aa: CSARVINTGELFF; cdr3_nt: TGCAGTGCTAGAGTTATAAACACCGGGGAGCTGTTTTTT
v_call: TRBV5-1; d_call: -; clone_size: -; j_call: TRBJ1-1; cdr3_aa: CASSLLSLNTEAFF; cdr3_nt: TGCGCCAGCAGCTTGTTATCTTTGAACACTGAAGCTTTCTTT
v_call: TRBV5-1; d_call: -; clone_size: many; j_call: TRBJ1-2; cdr3_aa: CASRPSVVDGYTF; cdr3_nt: TGCGCCAGCAGACCCAGTGTGGTGGATGGCTACACCTTC
v_call: TRBV6-5; d_call: TRBD2; clone_size: many; j_call: TRBJ2-5; cdr3_aa: CASSLSPGLGGETQYF; cdr3_nt: TGTGCCAGCAGTCTCTCCCCCGGACTCGGGGGGGAGACCCAGTACTTC
v_call: TRBV5-1; d_call: -; clone_size: many; j_call: TRBJ2-3; cdr3_aa: CASSWRTVSTDTQYF; cdr3_nt: TGCGCCAGCAGTTGGCGGACGGTGAGCACAGATACGCAGTATTTT
v_call: TRBV20-1; d_call: -; clone_size: many; j_call: TRBJ2-5; cdr3_aa: CSADRRRDETQYF; cdr3_nt: TGCAGTGCTGACCGTCGGCGGGACGAGACCCAGTACTTC
v_call: TRBV6-1; d_call: TRBD1; clone_size: few; j_call: TRBJ1-5; cdr3_aa: CASSPADRDNQPQHF; cdr3_nt: TGTGCCAGCTCTCCAGCTGACAGGGACAATCAGCCCCAGCATTTT
v_call: TRBV5-1; d_call: -; clone_size: few; j_call: TRBJ1-1; cdr3_aa: CASSLEVRGGATTEAFF; cdr3_nt: TGCGCCAGCAGCTTGGAGGTCCGGGGGGGCGCGACCACTGAAGCTTTCTTT
v_call: TRBV5-1; d_call: TRBD2; clone_size: many; j_call: TRBJ2-3; cdr3_aa: CASTEGGGDTQYF; cdr3_nt: TGCGCCAGCACCGAGGGCGGGGGTGATACGCAGTATTTT